The next 9 T cell receptor beta chains were all read from a single sample in a study of blood T cells in healthy people across ages. PCR was performed a second time for roughly 7 to 11 cycles using a sample-barcoded 5' primer and a J-beta primer mix. One entry per CDR3 protein, called by TCRdb with MiXCR from the 5' RACE reads. The sample has about 1.1 million distinct CDR3 sequences, 35% to 40% seen once; the top ten hold approximately 14%. The source material was blood. These receptors all come from a young man in good health.

This clonotype has a handful of counts. The rearrangement uses TRBV7-2 and TRBJ2-1; D remains ambiguous. Germline V CDR1 and CDR2: SGHTA, FQGNSA. V shed 1 base and J shed 0 bases, with 10 bases lying between them. This CDR3 comprises 16 residues. As DNA, the CDR3 is TGTGCCAGCAGCTTAGATTACTCGAGCTCCTACAATGAGCAGTTCTTC. Translation gives CASSLDYSSSYNEQFF.

CDR3: CASSRHRSETYNTEAFF. For the CDR3, the DNA is TGTGCCAGCAGTCGTCACCGTTCAGAGACTTACAACACTGAAGCTTTCTTT. The gene calls are TRBV12-3 or TRBV12-4 and TRBJ1-1, with D uncertain. This CDR3 has 17 amino acids. With 5 bases removed from V and 2 bases from J, the gap between germline ends came to 21 bases.

In this sample, this clonotype turned up a few times. This chain uses TRBV25-1 with TRBJ2-5, with D possibly being TRBD2 (5 bases). The CDR3 spans 14 residues. The germline CDR1 and CDR2 sequences are MGHDK and SYGVNS. Between the trimmed V and J ends, which lost 2 bases and 5 bases, there was a span of 12 bases. The CDR3 sequence is CASSEGLVLETQYF. CDR3 DNA sequence: TGTGCCAGCAGTGAAGGACTCGTTTTGGAGACCCAGTACTTC. Full variable domain (missing parts from reference TRBV25-1 and TRBJ2-5): EADIYQTPRYLVIGTGKKITLECSQTMGHDKMYWYQQDPGMELHLIHYSYGVNSTEKGDLSSESTVSRIRTEHFPLTLESARPSHTSQYLCASSEGLVLETQYFGPGTRLLVL.

The chain recombines TRBV20-1 with TRBJ2-2, with D perhaps matching TRBD1 (6 bases). This CDR3 region has 14 residues. Germline loops: CDR1 DFQATT, CDR2 SNEGSKA (reference sequence). The V and J ends lost 6 bases and 7 bases respectively, with 18 bases between them. CDR3 region: CSAQTSQGIGELFF. For the CDR3, the DNA is TGCAGTGCGCAGACATCTCAGGGGATCGGGGAGCTGTTTTTT.

The V call is TRBV7-2, the J call TRBJ1-5, with 8 bases matching TRBD1. J gave up 0 bases and V 2 bases, and 3 bases lay outside the gene matches. The CDR3 runs to 16 residues. Germline V gene lookup returns CDR1 SGHTA and CDR2 FQGNSA. CDR3 sequence: CASSLQGANSNQPQHF. The DNA of the CDR3 is TGTGCCAGCAGCTTACAGGGGGCCAATAGCAATCAGCCCCAGCATTTT.

The chain couples TRBV7-2 to TRBJ2-1; 12 bases match TRBD1. Germline V CDR1 and CDR2: SGHTA, FQGNSA. V was pared by 6 bases and J by 7 bases, with 10 bases of the junction left unmatched. The CDR3 has 16 residues. The DNA of the CDR3 is TGTGCCAGCAGTTCTCCGGGACAGGGGGCGATAAATGAGCAGTTCTTC. Translating it yields CASSSPGQGAINEQFF.

The sample holds a few counts of this clonotype. This chain joins TRBV5-1 and TRBJ2-3, with D possibly TRBD2 on 5 matching bases. The germline CDR1 and CDR2 sequences are SGHRS and YFSETQ. The CDR3 runs to 15 residues. Trimming left V 4 bases short and J 1 base short, with 13 bases between. The CDR3 bases are TGCGCCAGCAGCCCTAGAGGGTACCGCACAGATACGCAGTATTTT. Its translation is CASSPRGYRTDTQYF.

This clonotype is a singleton in its sample. The rearrangement links TRBV6-6 to TRBJ1-1, with 7 bases that match TRBD1. Germline CDR1 reads MNHNY; CDR2 reads SVGAGI (reference sequence). CDR3 size: 15 residues. J was trimmed by 1 base and V by 3 bases; bases with no gene match: 5. The CDR3 loop reads CASSYYGTENTEAFF. The CDR3 DNA sequence: TGTGCCAGCAGTTATTACGGGACAGAGAACACTGAAGCTTTCTTT.

This clonotype has only a few counts. This chain connects TRBV18 to TRBJ2-7; 8 nucleotides align to TRBD1. With V trimmed by 6 bases and J by 2 bases, 6 bases remained unmatched. The germline V gene has CDR1 KGHSH and CDR2 LQKENI. The CDR3 sequence is 14 residues long. The CDR3 region is CASSAGTGTYEQYF. The CDR3 DNA follows: TGTGCCAGCTCTGCCGGGACAGGCACCTACGAGCAGTACTTC. Full variable domain (remainder filled in from reference TRBV18 and TRBJ2-7): NAGVMQNPRHLVRRRGQEARLRCSPMKGHSHVYWYRQLPEEGLKFMVYLQKENIIDESGMPKERFSAEFPKEGPSILRIQQVVRGDSAAYFCASSAGTGTYEQYFGPGTRLTVT.